One and the same sample provided the 6 T cell receptor beta chains below, sequenced in a study of T cell responses to AZD1222 COVID-19 vaccine (dated by TCRdb to about 2021). Library preparation employed the immunoSEQ multiplex PCR assay. This is the immuneACCESS table as TCRdb keeps it, with only in-frame sequences that have V and J called. A part of the clones is gone; compared with another copy, unresolved V genes explain less than half, and the rest is unexplained. The sample contains about 200,000 clones, 88% of them found a single time. The top ten constitute about 8% of the sample. The sample's time point label, in plain terms: baseline before first vaccination. The material sequenced was peripheral blood, taken on day 0 of AZD1222 vaccination. The receptors come from an adult in good health.

The V call is TRBV3-1 (or the pseudogene TRBV3-2), the J call TRBJ1-1; D gene uncertain. This CDR3 is built from 13 residues. With 4 bases removed from V and 0 bases from J, the gap between germline ends came to 6 bases. From germline, CDR1 is LGHDT and CDR2 YNNKEL (reference sequence). CDR3 protein: CASSLAMNTEAFF. The CDR3 nucleotides are TGTGCCAGCAGCCTTGCCATGAACACTGAAGCTTTCTTT.

The chain is built from TRBV18 and TRBJ1-1; the match to TRBD1 covers 7 bases. Trimming at V came to 6 bases and at J to 7 bases, leaving 14 bases not matched to a gene. CDR3 length: 15 amino acids. In germline, CDR1 is KGHSH, CDR2 LQKENI. CDR3 coding DNA: TGTGCCAGCTCCTACGCGGCGACAGGGAGTATTGAAGCTTTCTTT. It is translated as CASSYAATGSIEAFF.

The chain uses TRBV10-3 and TRBJ1-6, with D uncertain. Per germline, CDR1 ENHRY and CDR2 SYGVKD. V lost 10 bases and J lost 11, with 18 bases in between. CDR3 length: 13 amino acids. CDR3 nucleotides: TGTGCCACCGCCCGGGGTTCCCAGGCACCCCTCCACTTT. Its protein product is CATARGSQAPLHF.

The rearrangement joins TRBV5-5 to TRBJ1-2, with D tentatively TRBD1 (5 bases). V lost 0 bases and J lost 4, with 22 bases in between. Germline V CDR1 and CDR2: SGHKS, YYEKEE (reference sequence). This CDR3 spans 18 amino acids. CDR3 residues: CASSLALVGQQGTYGYTF. Written as DNA, the CDR3 is TGTGCCAGCAGCTTGGCATTGGTAGGGCAGCAAGGGACCTATGGCTACACCTTC.

The chain couples TRBV2 to TRBJ1-4, with a weak D call TRBD1 (6 bases). V was trimmed by 7 bases and J by 7 bases, leaving 16 bases between them. The CDR3 runs to 14 residues. Germline-derived CDR1 and CDR2 are SNHLY and FYNNEI. The CDR3 region is CASNTGQGSEKLFF. The DNA of the CDR3 is TGTGCCAGCAATACGGGGCAGGGGAGTGAAAAACTGTTTTTT.

J is TRBJ2-7 and V is TRBV6-5, with D hard to call. V was pared by 4 bases and J by 7 bases, with 11 bases between. The CDR3 consists of 12 residues. Germline CDR1 reads MNHEY; CDR2 reads SVGAGI. The CDR3 reads CASSSGSSEQYF. The CDR3 DNA reads TGTGCCAGCAGTTCTGGCAGCTCGGAGCAGTACTTC.